This T cell receptor beta chain emerged from a study of cytomegalovirus exposure and HLA in healthy donors. Study observations and caveats: TCR beta V- and J-gene trimming was later associated with a missense DCLRE1C variant.

A note on this clone: Its antigen remains unidentified.

Vbeta (60) and Jbeta (13) primers were used in the PCR. In the original processing: Later analysis identified 65 million to 80 million unique TCR beta chains, around 10 million shared. The table came from immunoSEQ multiplex PCR; TCRdb's copy has only in-frame clones and leaves some out. V, J and clone size reflect that table, while D and trimming were determined from the DNA. The table includes approximately 220,000 clones, roughly four fifths detected once. CDR1 and CDR2 (germline): SGHRS, YFSETQ. This CDR3 is 14 amino acids long. The origin of this receptor is a girl aged 2-9 years in good health and CMV-seronegative. The sample consisted of PBMCs. The chain joins TRBV5-1 to TRBJ2-5, with TRBD2 matching over 8 bases. The DNA end favors TRBJ2-7, so the J call may be wrong. Written as DNA, the CDR3 is TGCGCCAGCGGACCAAGCGGGAGCGGCGACGAGCAGTACTTC. Residues: CASGPSGSGDEQYF.